The rows below give T cell receptor beta chains drawn from one sample of a study of cytomegalovirus exposure and HLA in healthy donors. Method: immunoSEQ multiplex PCR; TCRdb's copy keeps in-frame clones and lacks some. The sample carries hundreds of thousands of clones, 88% recorded once. The sequencing input was PBMCs. The receptors here all came from a young woman in good health and CMV-seronegative. Each CDR3 is given without its conserved first and last residue. The D gene is left open where the match is weak.

d_gene: NA
v_gene: TRBV6-1
j_gene: TRBJ2-7
CDR3aa: ASSEGRGSYEQY

d_gene: TRBD2
v_gene: TRBV25-1
j_gene: TRBJ2-7
CDR3aa: ASRGLNVHEQY

d_gene: NA
v_gene: TRBV15
j_gene: TRBJ2-1
CDR3aa: ATSRDQGPIYNEQF

d_gene: NA
v_gene: TRBV5-1
j_gene: TRBJ1-1
CDR3aa: ASSFDRSNEAF

d_gene: NA
v_gene: TRBV2
j_gene: TRBJ2-7
CDR3aa: ASSGSVLAAYEQY

d_gene: NA
v_gene: TRBV27
j_gene: TRBJ2-7
CDR3aa: ASSLVQGNEQY

d_gene: TRBD2
v_gene: TRBV18
j_gene: TRBJ2-7
CDR3aa: ASSPRLEGGPDEQY

d_gene: TRBD2
v_gene: TRBV7-8
j_gene: TRBJ2-5
CDR3aa: ASSRSAGETQY

d_gene: NA
v_gene: TRBV7-2
j_gene: TRBJ1-1
CDR3aa: ASSLASKMNTEAF

d_gene: NA
v_gene: TRBV7-9
j_gene: TRBJ1-2
CDR3aa: ASSEGSVYGGGYT

d_gene: TRBD1
v_gene: TRBV13
j_gene: TRBJ2-1
CDR3aa: ASSPTGTVYNEQF